This T cell receptor (beta chain) was profiled in a study of cytomegalovirus exposure and HLA in healthy donors. Regarding the study as a whole: The CMV antigen specificity of a few CMV-associated chains was confirmed through in vitro analysis.

Germline lookup yields CDR1 MNHEY and CDR2 SMNVEV (reference sequence). Trimming took off 5 bases at V and 4 bases at J, with 12 bases between the two ends. The CDR3 covers 14 residues. Concerning this clone itself: The target antigen is unknown.

Sequencing used immunoSEQ multiplex PCR; TCRdb keeps in-frame clones, though not all of them. The sample shows 200,000 to 250,000 clones, around 88% of them seen only once. V usage is TRBV27 and J usage is TRBJ2-1; possibly TRBD1 for D (6 bases). The TCR comes from a woman younger than 30 in good health and CMV-seronegative. Input material: PBMCs. CDR3 sequence: CASSIEGGYNEQFF. CDR3 bases: TGTGCCAGCAGTATCGAAGGGGGTTACAATGAGCAGTTCTTC.